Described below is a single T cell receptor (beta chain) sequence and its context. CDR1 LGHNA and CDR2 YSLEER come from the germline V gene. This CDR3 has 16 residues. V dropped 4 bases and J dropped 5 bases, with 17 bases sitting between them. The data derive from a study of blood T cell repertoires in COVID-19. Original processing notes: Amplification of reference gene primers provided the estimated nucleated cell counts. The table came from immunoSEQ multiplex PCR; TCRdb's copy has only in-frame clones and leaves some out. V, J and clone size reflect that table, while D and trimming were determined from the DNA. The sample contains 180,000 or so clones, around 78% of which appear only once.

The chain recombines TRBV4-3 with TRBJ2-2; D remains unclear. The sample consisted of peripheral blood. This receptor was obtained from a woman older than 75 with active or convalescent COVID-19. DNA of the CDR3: TGCGCCAGCAGCCCGCAAGGAGAGGCGCGGACCGGGGAGCTGTTTTTT. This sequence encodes CASSPQGEARTGELFF.